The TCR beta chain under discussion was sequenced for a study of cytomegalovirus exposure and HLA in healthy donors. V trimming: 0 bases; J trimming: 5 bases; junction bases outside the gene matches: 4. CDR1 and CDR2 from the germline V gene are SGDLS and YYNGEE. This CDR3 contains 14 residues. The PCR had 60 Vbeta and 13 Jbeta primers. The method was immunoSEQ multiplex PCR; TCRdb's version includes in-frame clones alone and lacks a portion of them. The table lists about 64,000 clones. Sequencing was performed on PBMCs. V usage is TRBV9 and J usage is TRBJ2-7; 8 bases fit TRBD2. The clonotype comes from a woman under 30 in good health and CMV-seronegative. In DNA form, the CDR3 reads TGTGCCAGCAGCGTAGGGACTAGCAACCACGAGCAGTACTTC. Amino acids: CASSVGTSNHEQYF.